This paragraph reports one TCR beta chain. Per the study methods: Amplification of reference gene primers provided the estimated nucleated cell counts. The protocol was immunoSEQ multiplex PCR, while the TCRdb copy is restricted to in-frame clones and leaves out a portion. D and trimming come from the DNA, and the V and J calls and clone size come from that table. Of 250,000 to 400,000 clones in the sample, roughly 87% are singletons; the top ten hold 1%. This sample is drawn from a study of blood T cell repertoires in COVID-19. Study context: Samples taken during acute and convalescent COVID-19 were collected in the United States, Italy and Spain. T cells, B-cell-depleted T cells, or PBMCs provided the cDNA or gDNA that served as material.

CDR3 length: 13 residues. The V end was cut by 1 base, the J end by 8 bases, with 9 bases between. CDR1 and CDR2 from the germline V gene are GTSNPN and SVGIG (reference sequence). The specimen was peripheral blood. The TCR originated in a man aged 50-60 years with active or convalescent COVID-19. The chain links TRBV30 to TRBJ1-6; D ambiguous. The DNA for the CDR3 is TGTGCCTGGAGTGCTTTTATAGATTCACCCCTCCACTTT. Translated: CAWSAFIDSPLHF.